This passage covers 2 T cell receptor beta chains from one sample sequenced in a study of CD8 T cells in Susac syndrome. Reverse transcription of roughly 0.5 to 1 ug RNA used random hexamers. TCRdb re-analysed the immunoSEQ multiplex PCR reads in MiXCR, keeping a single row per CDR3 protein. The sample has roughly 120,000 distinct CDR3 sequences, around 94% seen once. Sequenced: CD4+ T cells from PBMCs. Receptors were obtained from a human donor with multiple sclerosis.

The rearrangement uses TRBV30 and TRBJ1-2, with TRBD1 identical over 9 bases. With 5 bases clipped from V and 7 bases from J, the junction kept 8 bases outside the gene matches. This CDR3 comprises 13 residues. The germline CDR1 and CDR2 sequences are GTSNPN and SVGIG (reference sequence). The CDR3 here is CAWGVLQGAGYTF. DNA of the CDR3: TGTGCCTGGGGGGTGCTACAGGGGGCTGGCTACACCTTC.

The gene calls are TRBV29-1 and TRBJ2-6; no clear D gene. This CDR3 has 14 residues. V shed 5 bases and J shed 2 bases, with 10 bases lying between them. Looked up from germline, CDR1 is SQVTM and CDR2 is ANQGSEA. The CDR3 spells CSVLQDAGANVLTF. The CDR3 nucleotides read TGCAGCGTTCTCCAGGACGCTGGGGCCAACGTCCTGACTTTC. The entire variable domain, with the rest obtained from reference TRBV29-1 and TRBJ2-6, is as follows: SAVISQKPSRDICQRGTSLTIQCQVDSQVTMMFWYRQQPGQSLTLIATANQGSEATYESGFVIDKFPISRPNLTFSTLTVSNMSPEDSSIYLCSVLQDAGANVLTFGAGSRLTVL.